These T cell receptor beta chains were read from a single sample in a study of blood T cell repertoires in COVID-19. Sequenced by immunoSEQ multiplex PCR; TCRdb stores in-frame clones only, minus some. The repertoire holds approximately 250,000 clones, with 84% as singletons. The specimen sequenced was peripheral blood. The receptors shown here come from a man aged 45-65 years with acute or convalescent COVID-19. Both conserved end residues are part of each CDR3. Each record gives: D gene, J gene, V gene, clone size, CDR3 protein, CDR3 DNA. D genes are given only for firm matches. Clone sizes are given selectively: once, few, many, or a class where the clone is expanded.

d_gene: NA; j_gene: TRBJ1-5; v_gene: TRBV14; abundance: NA; CDR3aa: CASSQAGRQPQHF; CDR3nt: TGTGCCAGCAGCCAGGCAGGGCGGCAGCCCCAGCATTTT
d_gene: NA; j_gene: TRBJ1-1; v_gene: TRBV27; abundance: NA; CDR3aa: CASSLRSGTSWDTEAFF; CDR3nt: TGTGCCAGCAGTTTAAGGAGTGGGACAAGCTGGGACACTGAAGCTTTCTTT
d_gene: NA; j_gene: TRBJ2-1; v_gene: TRBV7-8; abundance: NA; CDR3aa: CASSLDAQAGNEQFF; CDR3nt: TGTGCCAGCAGCTTAGATGCCCAGGCAGGTAATGAGCAGTTCTTC
d_gene: TRBD1; j_gene: TRBJ2-7; v_gene: TRBV9; abundance: NA; CDR3aa: CASSTSTGSSYEQYF; CDR3nt: TGTGCCAGCAGCACCTCGACAGGGAGCTCCTACGAGCAGTACTTC
d_gene: NA; j_gene: TRBJ2-7; v_gene: TRBV6-5; abundance: NA; CDR3aa: CASRNYRMRNYEQYF; CDR3nt: TGTGCCAGCAGAAACTACAGGATGCGAAACTACGAGCAGTACTTC
d_gene: NA; j_gene: TRBJ2-3; v_gene: TRBV10-3; abundance: NA; CDR3aa: CAISGAGTGNTDTQYF; CDR3nt: TGTGCCATCTCCGGGGCGGGAACAGGAAACACAGATACGCAGTATTTT
d_gene: NA; j_gene: TRBJ2-2; v_gene: TRBV19; abundance: NA; CDR3aa: CASGLAANTGELFF; CDR3nt: TGTGCCTCCGGGCTAGCAGCTAACACCGGGGAGCTGTTTTTT
d_gene: NA; j_gene: TRBJ1-1; v_gene: TRBV19; abundance: NA; CDR3aa: CAIDDRSGKAFF; CDR3nt: TGTGCCATCGACGACAGGAGCGGGAAAGCTTTCTTT
d_gene: NA; j_gene: TRBJ1-1; v_gene: TRBV2; abundance: few; CDR3aa: CASSPARGAFF; CDR3nt: TGTGCCAGCAGCCCCGCTAGGGGAGCTTTCTTT
d_gene: TRBD1; j_gene: TRBJ1-2; v_gene: TRBV5-1; abundance: once; CDR3aa: CASSGNRDRGLFRYGYTF; CDR3nt: TGCGCCAGCAGCGGTAACCGGGACAGGGGGTTGTTTCGCTATGGCTACACCTTC
d_gene: NA; j_gene: TRBJ2-5; v_gene: TRBV10-3; abundance: NA; CDR3aa: CAISELGSAGETQYF; CDR3nt: TGTGCCATCAGTGAGCTGGGGTCGGCGGGGGAGACCCAGTACTTC
d_gene: TRBD2; j_gene: TRBJ2-1; v_gene: TRBV7-3; abundance: NA; CDR3aa: CASSLGTSGTNEQFF; CDR3nt: TGTGCCAGCAGCTTAGGGACTAGCGGGACCAATGAGCAGTTCTTC
d_gene: NA; j_gene: TRBJ1-6; v_gene: TRBV4-1; abundance: NA; CDR3aa: CASSRQGGDNSPLHF; CDR3nt: TGCGCCAGCAGCCGACAAGGGGGAGATAATTCACCCCTCCACTTT
d_gene: NA; j_gene: TRBJ1-2; v_gene: TRBV4-1; abundance: few; CDR3aa: CASSQAPGNYGYTF; CDR3nt: TGCGCCAGCAGCCAAGCACCAGGGAACTATGGCTACACCTTC
d_gene: TRBD2; j_gene: TRBJ2-3; v_gene: TRBV19; abundance: once; CDR3aa: CAAGVDTQYF; CDR3nt: TGCGCCGCGGGGGTGGATACGCAGTATTTT
d_gene: NA; j_gene: TRBJ2-7; v_gene: TRBV29-1; abundance: NA; CDR3aa: CSVGLDPYEQYF; CDR3nt: TGCAGCGTTGGTCTAGATCCCTACGAGCAGTACTTC
d_gene: NA; j_gene: TRBJ1-2; v_gene: TRBV4-1; abundance: NA; CDR3aa: CASSPQQGGVDGYTF; CDR3nt: TGCGCCAGCAGCCCGCAGCAAGGGGGGGTGGATGGCTACACCTTC
d_gene: NA; j_gene: TRBJ2-1; v_gene: TRBV7-9; abundance: NA; CDR3aa: CASSGEDRFSYNEQFF; CDR3nt: TGTGCCAGCAGCGGGGAAGACAGATTTTCCTACAATGAGCAGTTCTTC
d_gene: NA; j_gene: TRBJ1-1; v_gene: TRBV5-8; abundance: NA; CDR3aa: CASSHGLNTEAFF; CDR3nt: TGTGCCAGCAGCCATGGCTTGAACACTGAAGCTTTCTTT
d_gene: TRBD2; j_gene: TRBJ2-7; v_gene: TRBV5-8; abundance: NA; CDR3aa: CASKGLTSGYEQYF; CDR3nt: TGTGCCAGCAAGGGTCTAACTAGCGGTTACGAGCAGTACTTC
d_gene: TRBD1; j_gene: TRBJ2-7; v_gene: TRBV18; abundance: NA; CDR3aa: CASSTQGPGLLYEQYF; CDR3nt: TGTGCCAGCTCAACACAGGGGCCAGGGTTATTGTACGAGCAGTACTTC
d_gene: TRBD2; j_gene: TRBJ2-7; v_gene: TRBV13; abundance: NA; CDR3aa: CASSERRGGSSYEQYF; CDR3nt: TGTGCCAGCAGCGAAAGAAGGGGCGGGAGTAGTTACGAGCAGTACTTC
d_gene: TRBD1; j_gene: TRBJ2-7; v_gene: TRBV6-6; abundance: few; CDR3aa: CASSNLDRSSYEQYF; CDR3nt: TGTGCCAGCAGTAACTTGGACAGGAGCTCCTACGAGCAGTACTTC
d_gene: TRBD2; j_gene: TRBJ2-1; v_gene: TRBV10-2; abundance: NA; CDR3aa: CASRNPTSGGNNEQFF; CDR3nt: TGCGCCAGCAGAAACCCGACTAGCGGGGGAAACAATGAGCAGTTCTTC
d_gene: TRBD1; j_gene: TRBJ1-2; v_gene: TRBV7-8; abundance: once; CDR3aa: CASSSDRDRGYGYTF; CDR3nt: TGTGCCAGCAGCTCCGACAGGGATCGGGGCTATGGCTACACCTTC
d_gene: NA; j_gene: TRBJ2-7; v_gene: TRBV19; abundance: NA; CDR3aa: CASSIGSYSSYEQYF; CDR3nt: TGTGCCAGTAGTATTGGCAGTTACAGCTCCTACGAGCAGTACTTC
d_gene: TRBD1; j_gene: TRBJ2-7; v_gene: TRBV18; abundance: NA; CDR3aa: CASSPRGQSSYEQYF; CDR3nt: TGTGCCAGCTCACCACGGGGACAGAGCTCCTACGAGCAGTACTTC
d_gene: NA; j_gene: TRBJ2-5; v_gene: TRBV10-3; abundance: NA; CDR3aa: CAISVKEKETQYF; CDR3nt: TGTGCCATCAGTGTTAAGGAGAAAGAGACCCAGTACTTC
d_gene: NA; j_gene: TRBJ1-2; v_gene: TRBV9; abundance: NA; CDR3aa: CASTLDGGGYGYTF; CDR3nt: TGTGCCAGCACCTTAGACGGAGGAGGCTATGGCTACACCTTC
d_gene: TRBD2; j_gene: TRBJ2-3; v_gene: TRBV2; abundance: NA; CDR3aa: CASSEEASGRARDTQYF; CDR3nt: TGTGCCAGCAGTGAAGAGGCTAGCGGGAGGGCGAGGGATACGCAGTATTTT
d_gene: TRBD1; j_gene: TRBJ1-6; v_gene: TRBV5-4; abundance: NA; CDR3aa: CASSLQGTGGFAPLHF; CDR3nt: TGTGCCAGCAGCCTCCAGGGGACAGGGGGGTTTGCACCCCTCCACTTT